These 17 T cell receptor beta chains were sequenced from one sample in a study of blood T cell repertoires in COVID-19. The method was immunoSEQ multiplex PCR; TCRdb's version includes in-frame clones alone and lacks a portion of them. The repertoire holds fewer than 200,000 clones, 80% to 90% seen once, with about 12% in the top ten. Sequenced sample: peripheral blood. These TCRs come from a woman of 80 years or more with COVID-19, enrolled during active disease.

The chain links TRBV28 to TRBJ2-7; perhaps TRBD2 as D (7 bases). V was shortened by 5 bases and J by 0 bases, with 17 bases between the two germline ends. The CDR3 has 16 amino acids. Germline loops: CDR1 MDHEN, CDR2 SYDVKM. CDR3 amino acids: CASSPQGGAISYEQYF. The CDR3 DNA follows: TGTGCCAGCAGTCCTCAAGGGGGGGCGATCTCCTACGAGCAGTACTTC.

The DNA for the CDR3 is TGTGCCACCAGCAGATCCGGGACAGGGTACAATGAGCAGTTCTTC. Encoded protein: CATSRSGTGYNEQFF. The chain links TRBV15 to TRBJ2-1; 9 bases fit TRBD1. V shed 2 bases and J 4 bases; nucleotides not matched to a gene: 3. The CDR3 covers 15 residues. From germline, CDR1 is LNHNV and CDR2 YYDKDF (reference sequence).

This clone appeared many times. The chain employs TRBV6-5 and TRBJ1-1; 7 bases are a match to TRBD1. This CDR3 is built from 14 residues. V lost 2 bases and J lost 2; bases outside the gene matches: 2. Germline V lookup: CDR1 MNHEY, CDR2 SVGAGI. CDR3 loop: CASSYRTGNTEAFF. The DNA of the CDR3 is TGTGCCAGCAGTTACAGGACAGGAAACACTGAAGCTTTCTTT.

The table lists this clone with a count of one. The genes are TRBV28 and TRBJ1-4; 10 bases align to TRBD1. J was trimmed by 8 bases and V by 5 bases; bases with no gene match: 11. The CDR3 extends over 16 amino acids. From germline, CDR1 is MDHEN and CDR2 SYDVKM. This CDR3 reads CASSPADRGQNEKLFF. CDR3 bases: TGTGCCAGCAGTCCCGCCGACAGGGGGCAAAACGAAAAACTGTTTTTT.

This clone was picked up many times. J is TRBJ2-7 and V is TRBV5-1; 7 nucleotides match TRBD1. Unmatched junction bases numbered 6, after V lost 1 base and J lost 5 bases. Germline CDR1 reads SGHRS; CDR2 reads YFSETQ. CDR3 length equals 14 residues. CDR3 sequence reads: CASSLRQGIHEQYF. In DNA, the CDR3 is TGCGCCAGCAGCTTGCGACAGGGCATCCACGAGCAGTACTTC.

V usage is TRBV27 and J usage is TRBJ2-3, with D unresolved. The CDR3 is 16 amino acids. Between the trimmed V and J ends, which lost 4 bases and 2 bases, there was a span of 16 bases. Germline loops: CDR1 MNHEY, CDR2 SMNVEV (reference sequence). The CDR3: CASSSPATTLTDTQYF. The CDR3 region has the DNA TGTGCCAGCAGTTCCCCAGCGACCACTCTCACAGATACGCAGTATTTT.

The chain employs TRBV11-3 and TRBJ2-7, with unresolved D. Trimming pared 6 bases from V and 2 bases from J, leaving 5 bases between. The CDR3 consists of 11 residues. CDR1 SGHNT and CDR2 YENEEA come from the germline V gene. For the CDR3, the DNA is TGTGCCAGCAGTCGAGCCTACGAGCAGTACTTC. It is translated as CASSRAYEQYF.

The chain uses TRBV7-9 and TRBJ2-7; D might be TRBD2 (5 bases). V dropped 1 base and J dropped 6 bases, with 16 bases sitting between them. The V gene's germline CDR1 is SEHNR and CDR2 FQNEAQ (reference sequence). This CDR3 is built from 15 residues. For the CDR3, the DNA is TGTGCCAGCAGCTTAGGTGTCGGGAACCAAATCGAGCAGTACTTC. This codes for CASSLGVGNQIEQYF.

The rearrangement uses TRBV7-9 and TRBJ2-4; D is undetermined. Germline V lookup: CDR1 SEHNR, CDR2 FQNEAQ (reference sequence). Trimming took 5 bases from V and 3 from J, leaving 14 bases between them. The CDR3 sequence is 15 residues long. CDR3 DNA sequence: TGTGCCAGCAGCCCAAGAGGCAATGACAAAAACATTCAGTACTTC. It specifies CASSPRGNDKNIQYF.

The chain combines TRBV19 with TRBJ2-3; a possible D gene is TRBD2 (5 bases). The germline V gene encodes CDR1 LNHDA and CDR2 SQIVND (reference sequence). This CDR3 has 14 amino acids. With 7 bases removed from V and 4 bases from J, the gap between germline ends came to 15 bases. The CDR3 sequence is CASNPSRGSDTQYF. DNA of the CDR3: TGTGCCAGTAACCCATCCCGGGGTTCAGATACGCAGTATTTT.

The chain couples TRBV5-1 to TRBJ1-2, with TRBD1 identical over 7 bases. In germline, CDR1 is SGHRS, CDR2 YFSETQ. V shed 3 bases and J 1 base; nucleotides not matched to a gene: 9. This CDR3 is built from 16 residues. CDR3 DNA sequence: TGCGCCAGCAGCTCCGATGGACAGGTTAATAACTATGGCTACACCTTC. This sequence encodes CASSSDGQVNNYGYTF.

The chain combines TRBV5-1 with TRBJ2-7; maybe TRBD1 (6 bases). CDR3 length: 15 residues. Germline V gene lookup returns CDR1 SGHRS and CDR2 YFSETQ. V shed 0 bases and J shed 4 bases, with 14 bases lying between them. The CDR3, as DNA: TGCGCCAGCAGCTTGGGTGGCAGGGGTCTTTACGAGCAGTACTTC. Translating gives CASSLGGRGLYEQYF.

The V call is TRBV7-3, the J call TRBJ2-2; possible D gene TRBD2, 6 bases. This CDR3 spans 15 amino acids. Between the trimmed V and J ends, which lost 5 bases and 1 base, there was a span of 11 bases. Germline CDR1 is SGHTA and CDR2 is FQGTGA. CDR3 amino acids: CASSLGTLNTGELFF. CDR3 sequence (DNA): TGTGCCAGCAGCCTTGGGACTTTGAACACCGGGGAGCTGTTTTTT.

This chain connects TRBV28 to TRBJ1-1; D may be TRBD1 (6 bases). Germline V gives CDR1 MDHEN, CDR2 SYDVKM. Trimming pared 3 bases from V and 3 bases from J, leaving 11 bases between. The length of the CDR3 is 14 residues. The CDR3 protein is CASSFRGYYTEAFF. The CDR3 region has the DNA TGTGCCAGCAGTTTCAGGGGATATTACACTGAAGCTTTCTTT.

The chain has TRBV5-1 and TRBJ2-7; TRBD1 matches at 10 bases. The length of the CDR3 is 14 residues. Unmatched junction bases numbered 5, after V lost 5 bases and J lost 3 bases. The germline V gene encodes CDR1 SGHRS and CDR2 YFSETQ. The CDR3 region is CASRPGTGVYEQYF. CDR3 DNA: TGCGCCAGCAGGCCCGGGACAGGGGTCTACGAGCAGTACTTC.

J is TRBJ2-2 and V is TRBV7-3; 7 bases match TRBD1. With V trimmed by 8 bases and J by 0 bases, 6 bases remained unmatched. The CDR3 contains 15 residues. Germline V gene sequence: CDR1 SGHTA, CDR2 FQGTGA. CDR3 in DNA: TGTGCCAGCGCAAGAGGACAGGCGAACACCGGGGAGCTGTTTTTT. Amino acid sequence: CASARGQANTGELFF. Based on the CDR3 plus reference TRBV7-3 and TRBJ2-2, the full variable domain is GAGVSQTPSNKVTEKGKYVELRCDPISGHTALYWYRQSLGQGPEFLIYFQGTGAADDSGLPNDRFFAVRPEGSVSTLKIQRTERGDSAVYLCASARGQANTGELFFGEGSRLTVL.

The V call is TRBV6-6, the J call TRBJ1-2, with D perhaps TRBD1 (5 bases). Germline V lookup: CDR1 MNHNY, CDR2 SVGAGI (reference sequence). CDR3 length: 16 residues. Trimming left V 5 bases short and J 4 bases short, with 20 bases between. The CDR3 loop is CASSPRNQGLSYGYTF. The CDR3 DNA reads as TGTGCCAGCAGTCCCCGAAACCAGGGTTTGAGCTATGGCTACACCTTC.